Listed below are T cell receptor beta chains from one sample, sequenced in a study of T-cell memory formation after mild COVID-19. TCRdb used MiXCR to reprocess the 5' RACE reads, holding one entry per CDR3 protein. The data show fewer than 250,000 distinct CDR3 sequences, over 9.5% seen once. Material for sequencing was PBMCs or a T cell subset sorted from them (not recorded which). The receptor set was obtained from a man younger than 35 who had mild COVID-19 (a few samples of this study predate the infection). Cell type and time point are not known. The CDR3 runs from the conserved cysteine through the conserved F or W. A D gene is named only where the DNA matches it firmly. Expanded clones get a size class; other rows say once, few or many, or leave the size out.

V gene: TRBV12-3/TRBV12-4
clone size: .
J gene: TRBJ2-1
D gene: TRBD2
CDR3 DNA: TGTGCCAGCAGCCCCGGGACTAGTAACAATGAGCAGTTCTTC
CDR3 protein: CASSPGTSNNEQFF

V gene: TRBV4-1
clone size: many
J gene: TRBJ2-2
D gene: .
CDR3 DNA: TGCGCCATCGGCAATAAGGGCGGGGAGCTGTTTTTT
CDR3 protein: CAIGNKGGELFF

V gene: TRBV24-1
clone size: few
J gene: TRBJ2-1
D gene: TRBD2
CDR3 DNA: TGTGCCACCAGTGATAATTCTGCGGGGGGACTGAGGGAGCAGTTCTTC
CDR3 protein: CATSDNSAGGLREQFF

V gene: TRBV5-1
clone size: .
J gene: TRBJ2-5
D gene: .
CDR3 DNA: TGCGCCAGCAGGGCTATATTTCGCCAAGAGACCCAGTACTTC
CDR3 protein: CASRAIFRQETQYF

V gene: TRBV12-3/TRBV12-4
clone size: .
J gene: TRBJ2-2
D gene: TRBD2
CDR3 DNA: TGTGCCAGCATCCTCCGGGGGGCCGGGGAGCTGTTTTTT
CDR3 protein: CASILRGAGELFF

V gene: TRBV7-2
clone size: .
J gene: TRBJ1-2
D gene: .
CDR3 DNA: TGTGCCAGCAGCCTCTACAGGGCCAACTATGGCTACACCTTC
CDR3 protein: CASSLYRANYGYTF

V gene: TRBV10-2
clone size: few
J gene: TRBJ2-4
D gene: .
CDR3 DNA: TGCGCCAGCAGAGGTGGGAGCAAAAACATTCAGTACTTC
CDR3 protein: CASRGGSKNIQYF

V gene: TRBV4-1
clone size: few
J gene: TRBJ2-2
D gene: .
CDR3 DNA: TGCGCCAGCAGCCAATTTAACGACCGGATAACCGGGGAGCTGTTTTTT
CDR3 protein: CASSQFNDRITGELFF

V gene: TRBV21-1
clone size: many
J gene: TRBJ1-1
D gene: .
CDR3 DNA: TGTGCCAGCAGCAAAGTAATGGGGGCTTTTAGGAACACTGAAGCTTTCTTT
CDR3 protein: CASSKVMGAFRNTEAFF

V gene: TRBV3-1
clone size: few
J gene: TRBJ1-3
D gene: .
CDR3 DNA: TGTGCCAGCAGCCAAGAAGGAGGACAGATCTCTGGAAACACCATATATTTT
CDR3 protein: CASSQEGGQISGNTIYF

V gene: TRBV7-9
clone size: many
J gene: TRBJ1-4
D gene: TRBD1
CDR3 DNA: TGTGCCAGCAGCTTAAGGCCCTCGAGGGACAGGACGGTTTTGGGTGAAAAACTGTTTTTT
CDR3 protein: CASSLRPSRDRTVLGEKLFF

V gene: TRBV20-1
clone size: once
J gene: TRBJ2-5
D gene: TRBD2
CDR3 DNA: TGCAGTGCTGTCGGGACTAGCGGGGGGGCCCGAGAGACCCAGTACTTC
CDR3 protein: CSAVGTSGGARETQYF

V gene: TRBV12-3/TRBV12-4
clone size: few
J gene: TRBJ2-5
D gene: TRBD1
CDR3 DNA: TGTGCCAGCAGTTTTAGACAGGGCGAAGAGACCCAGTACTTC
CDR3 protein: CASSFRQGEETQYF

V gene: TRBV7-9
clone size: .
J gene: TRBJ2-3
D gene: .
CDR3 DNA: TGTGCCAGCAGCTTTGAAGATACGCAGTATTTT
CDR3 protein: CASSFEDTQYF

V gene: TRBV25-1
clone size: few
J gene: TRBJ1-2
D gene: .
CDR3 DNA: TGTGCCAGCAGTGAAGGTGGGGGGTATGGCTACACCTTC
CDR3 protein: CASSEGGGYGYTF

V gene: TRBV5-1
clone size: many
J gene: TRBJ2-3
D gene: TRBD2
CDR3 DNA: TGCGCCAGCAGCTTCGGGACTAGAACGGCAGATACGCAGTATTTT
CDR3 protein: CASSFGTRTADTQYF

V gene: TRBV2
clone size: few
J gene: TRBJ1-5
D gene: TRBD1
CDR3 DNA: TGTGCCAGCAGGGCTGACAGGGGGACGAGCAATCAGCCCCAGCATTTT
CDR3 protein: CASRADRGTSNQPQHF

V gene: TRBV10-3
clone size: few
J gene: TRBJ1-2
D gene: TRBD1
CDR3 DNA: TGTGCCATCAGTGAGTCGGGACAGGGGTCTTACTATGGCTACACCTTC
CDR3 protein: CAISESGQGSYYGYTF

V gene: TRBV20-1
clone size: many
J gene: TRBJ2-2
D gene: .
CDR3 DNA: TGCAGTGCCCCAGAAACCCGGGGCGCCGGGGAGCTGTTTTTT
CDR3 protein: CSAPETRGAGELFF

V gene: TRBV10-1
clone size: few
J gene: TRBJ2-3
D gene: TRBD1
CDR3 DNA: TGCGCCAGCAGTGAAGGCCAGGGGGCAGGTTATTTT
CDR3 protein: CASSEGQGAGYF

V gene: TRBV5-1
clone size: many
J gene: TRBJ2-3
D gene: TRBD2
CDR3 DNA: TGCGCCAGCAGCGTCGGTAGCGGGGGGACAGATACGCAGTATTTT
CDR3 protein: CASSVGSGGTDTQYF

V gene: TRBV7-2
clone size: .
J gene: TRBJ2-5
D gene: .
CDR3 DNA: TGTGCCAGCAGCTTTCGGGGACTTGGGTCACAGGCCCAGTACTTC
CDR3 protein: CASSFRGLGSQAQYF

V gene: TRBV12-3/TRBV12-4
clone size: .
J gene: TRBJ2-5
D gene: TRBD1
CDR3 DNA: TGTGCCAGCAGTTTAGAGGGGGCACAAGAGACCCAGTACTTC
CDR3 protein: CASSLEGAQETQYF

V gene: TRBV5-1
clone size: few
J gene: TRBJ1-2
D gene: TRBD1
CDR3 DNA: TGCGCCAGCAGCTTGGCCTACCTAACACAGGGGAGAGGGGGCTACACCTTC
CDR3 protein: CASSLAYLTQGRGGYTF

V gene: TRBV28
clone size: few
J gene: TRBJ2-3
D gene: .
CDR3 DNA: TGTGCCAGCAGTACACAGGGAGGCGCAGATACGCAGTATTTT
CDR3 protein: CASSTQGGADTQYF

V gene: TRBV11-2
clone size: many
J gene: TRBJ2-1
D gene: TRBD2
CDR3 DNA: TGTGCCAGCAGCTTAGCAAGCGGGGTATGGGAACGTGAGCAGTTCTTC
CDR3 protein: CASSLASGVWEREQFF

V gene: TRBV3-1
clone size: .
J gene: TRBJ2-1
D gene: .
CDR3 DNA: TGTGCCAGCAGCCGAGACGAGGGGCCAGGGTTCTTC
CDR3 protein: CASSRDEGPGFF

V gene: TRBV7-2
clone size: few
J gene: TRBJ1-2
D gene: TRBD1
CDR3 DNA: TGTGCCAGCAGCCCCGACAGGGTGAGCTATGGCTACACCTTC
CDR3 protein: CASSPDRVSYGYTF

V gene: TRBV7-3
clone size: few
J gene: TRBJ2-1
D gene: .
CDR3 DNA: TGTGCCAGCAGCTTAACCCGTTGGGGAGATGAGCAGTTCTTC
CDR3 protein: CASSLTRWGDEQFF

V gene: TRBV7-9
clone size: many
J gene: TRBJ1-4
D gene: .
CDR3 DNA: TGTGCCAGCAGCTTAGATCCAAGGGCCATAAAACTGTTTTTT
CDR3 protein: CASSLDPRAIKLFF

V gene: TRBV12-3/TRBV12-4
clone size: .
J gene: TRBJ1-2
D gene: .
CDR3 DNA: TGTGCCAGCAGTTTAGGGGTGGTTCGCGGTGGCTACACCTTC
CDR3 protein: CASSLGVVRGGYTF

V gene: TRBV12-3/TRBV12-4
clone size: few
J gene: TRBJ2-3
D gene: .
CDR3 DNA: TGTGCCACCTCAAGACCGGAGAGCACAGATACGCAGTATTTT
CDR3 protein: CATSRPESTDTQYF

V gene: TRBV6-2/TRBV6-3
clone size: .
J gene: TRBJ2-3
D gene: TRBD2
CDR3 DNA: TGTGCCAGCAGTTACTACCGAGCGGGGGGACCTCTAGATACGCAGTATTTT
CDR3 protein: CASSYYRAGGPLDTQYF

V gene: TRBV4-3
clone size: few
J gene: TRBJ1-1
D gene: .
CDR3 DNA: TGCGCCAGCAGCCAACTTGGCAGGAACACTGAAGCTTTCTTT
CDR3 protein: CASSQLGRNTEAFF

V gene: TRBV7-2
clone size: many
J gene: TRBJ2-1
D gene: TRBD2
CDR3 DNA: TGTGCCAGCAGCTTTCGGACTAGCGGGGACAATGAGCAGTTCTTC
CDR3 protein: CASSFRTSGDNEQFF

V gene: TRBV4-1
clone size: few
J gene: TRBJ1-1
D gene: .
CDR3 DNA: TGCGCCAGCAGCCGGGGTGGGGGGAGAAGTGGCACTGAAGCTTTCTTT
CDR3 protein: CASSRGGGRSGTEAFF

V gene: TRBV4-3
clone size: many
J gene: TRBJ2-5
D gene: .
CDR3 DNA: TGCGCCAGCAGGAGGCAGCCTCAAGAGACCCAGTACTTC
CDR3 protein: CASRRQPQETQYF

V gene: TRBV5-1
clone size: .
J gene: TRBJ2-3
D gene: .
CDR3 DNA: TGCGCCAGCAGCTTGGGTTATACGCGGGGCACAGATACGCAGTATTTT
CDR3 protein: CASSLGYTRGTDTQYF

V gene: TRBV19
clone size: few
J gene: TRBJ1-4
D gene: .
CDR3 DNA: TGTGCCAGTAGTATAAAAACAGCCAAGGAGCCAACTAATGAAAAACTGTTTTTT
CDR3 protein: CASSIKTAKEPTNEKLFF

V gene: TRBV2
clone size: .
J gene: TRBJ1-4
D gene: .
CDR3 DNA: TGTGCCAGCAGGACTCAAGGGGTTGAAAAACTGTTTTTT
CDR3 protein: CASRTQGVEKLFF

V gene: TRBV27
clone size: many
J gene: TRBJ1-5
D gene: .
CDR3 DNA: TGTGCCAGCGGTTTAAGGTCGGGGGCGAATAATCAGCCCCAGCATTTT
CDR3 protein: CASGLRSGANNQPQHF

V gene: TRBV7-9
clone size: .
J gene: TRBJ1-5
D gene: .
CDR3 DNA: TGTGCCAGCAGCTCGACCGAGAAAGACAGAGTCAATCAGCCCCAGCATTTT
CDR3 protein: CASSSTEKDRVNQPQHF

V gene: TRBV29-1
clone size: few
J gene: TRBJ1-4
D gene: .
CDR3 DNA: TGCAGCGTTGCGGGACACCCGAATGAAAAACTGTTTTTT
CDR3 protein: CSVAGHPNEKLFF

V gene: TRBV29-1
clone size: few
J gene: TRBJ1-2
D gene: TRBD1
CDR3 DNA: TGCAGCGTTGGGACAGGGAGATATGGCTACACCTTC
CDR3 protein: CSVGTGRYGYTF

V gene: TRBV9
clone size: .
J gene: TRBJ2-2
D gene: TRBD1
CDR3 DNA: TGTGCCAGCAGCGTCGGGGGACAGGGGAACACCGGGGAGCTGTTTTTT
CDR3 protein: CASSVGGQGNTGELFF

V gene: TRBV7-2
clone size: few
J gene: TRBJ1-2
D gene: TRBD1
CDR3 DNA: TGTGCCAGCAGCCCTTCGGGACAGGGGTTGGGTGGCTACACCTTC
CDR3 protein: CASSPSGQGLGGYTF

V gene: TRBV9
clone size: .
J gene: TRBJ2-2
D gene: TRBD1
CDR3 DNA: TGTGCCAGCAGCGTTCTAGGGGGCGGCGGGGAGCTGTTTTTT
CDR3 protein: CASSVLGGGGELFF

V gene: TRBV5-1
clone size: .
J gene: TRBJ1-1
D gene: TRBD1
CDR3 DNA: TGCGCCAGCAGTATTGGGGGATTCCGGGACAGCTTCACCACTGAAGCTTTCTTT
CDR3 protein: CASSIGGFRDSFTTEAFF

V gene: TRBV15
clone size: .
J gene: TRBJ2-3
D gene: .
CDR3 DNA: TGTGCCACCAGCAGAGATGCGGGGACCGCGAATACGCAGTATTTT
CDR3 protein: CATSRDAGTANTQYF

V gene: TRBV5-1
clone size: many
J gene: TRBJ2-5
D gene: .
CDR3 DNA: TGCGCCAGCAGCTACGGGACAAACCAAGAGACCCAGTACTTC
CDR3 protein: CASSYGTNQETQYF

V gene: TRBV11-2
clone size: .
J gene: TRBJ2-3
D gene: .
CDR3 DNA: TGTGCCAGCAGCACAAGAGTGGATACGCAGTATTTT
CDR3 protein: CASSTRVDTQYF

V gene: TRBV7-9
clone size: many
J gene: TRBJ2-3
D gene: .
CDR3 DNA: TGTGCCAGCAGCCCCGCGAGCAGCGACCAGGCAGATACGCAGTATTTT
CDR3 protein: CASSPASSDQADTQYF

V gene: TRBV29-1
clone size: .
J gene: TRBJ2-1
D gene: TRBD2
CDR3 DNA: TGCAGCGTGTTCCTAGCGGGGGGTTCTTACAATGAGCAGTTCTTC
CDR3 protein: CSVFLAGGSYNEQFF

V gene: TRBV4-3
clone size: .
J gene: TRBJ1-4
D gene: TRBD1
CDR3 DNA: TGCGCCAGCAGCCAAGACTCTGGGACAGGGGGCGTAAGACTGTTTTTT
CDR3 protein: CASSQDSGTGGVRLFF